This TCR beta chain was observed in a study of identical twins. After template switching added a universal primer site, the resulting cDNA carried unique molecular identifiers. MiXCR was run by TCRdb on the 5' RACE reads, yielding one entry per CDR3 protein. This sample has around 250,000 distinct CDR3 sequences, with about 8.3% found just once. Germline V gene lookup returns CDR1 SGHAT and CDR2 FQNNGV. This CDR3 is built from 18 residues. The V gene end was trimmed by 2 bases and the J gene end by 2 bases; junction bases not matched to a gene: 8. General study results and limits: Invariant T cells like MAIT and iNKT could partly confound the zero-insertion analyses.

In its sample, this clonotype was seen a few times. The antigen is not known. These sequences were also reported in another study, on yellow fever vaccine responses in identical twins. That source reports: It has been reported that, in twins, the vaccine T cell response seemed partly convergent and partly personalized.

This sequence joins TRBV11-2 and TRBJ2-3, with 12 bases identical to TRBD2. The clonotype originates from a woman between 18 and 30 years old in good health. Sample: CD8+ T cells sorted from blood. The CDR3 DNA is TGTGCCAGCAGCTTAATTCTACTAGCGGGGGGCCCCACAGATACGCAGTATTTT. Protein product: CASSLILLAGGPTDTQYF.